These 8 T cell receptor beta chains were all obtained from the same sample, sequenced in a study of blood T cell repertoires in COVID-19. Clones were read by immunoSEQ multiplex PCR, and TCRdb kept only the in-frame ones, dropping some. The data show 50,000 to 60,000 clones, more than 65% seen once. Sequencing was carried out using peripheral blood. These receptors all come from a man older than 75 with COVID-19, enrolled during active disease.

The gene calls are TRBV2 and TRBJ2-1; 8 bases fit TRBD2. This CDR3 has 14 residues. The trim removed 7 bases at V and 5 bases at J, leaving 7 bases unmatched. Germline V gives CDR1 SNHLY, CDR2 FYNNEI. The CDR3 nucleotides are TGTGCCAGCAATCGCCTAGCGGGTGACAATGAGCAGTTCTTC. Translating it yields CASNRLAGDNEQFF.

The rearrangement uses TRBV10-3 and TRBJ1-2; TRBD1 matches at 9 bases. Germline loops: CDR1 ENHRY, CDR2 SYGVKD. CDR3 size: 17 residues. Losses at the gene ends were 4 bases for V and 0 bases for J; bases not matched to a gene: 9. DNA for the CDR3: TGTGCCATCAGTGTCCCGGGACAGGGAAAGACTAACTATGGCTACACCTTC. Amino acid sequence: CAISVPGQGKTNYGYTF.

This sequence joins TRBV2 and TRBJ2-2, with D possibly being TRBD2 (5 bases). Germline CDR1 and CDR2: SNHLY and FYNNEI. The CDR3 is 14 residues long. The V gene lost 7 bases and the J gene lost 4 bases, with 13 bases spanning the gap. CDR3 residues: CASMGVRGTGELFF. Here the CDR3 DNA reads TGTGCCAGCATGGGAGTTCGGGGCACCGGGGAGCTGTTTTTT.

The chain has TRBV10-3 and TRBJ1-2, with D tentatively TRBD1 (5 bases). Trimming stripped 3 bases from V and 4 bases from J, with 18 bases between. This CDR3 contains 16 residues. Germline V gene sequence: CDR1 ENHRY, CDR2 SYGVKD. The DNA for the CDR3 is TGTGCCATCAGTGAAAGGCGCAGGGAAGCCTCCTATGGCTACACCTTC. Its translation is CAISERRREASYGYTF.

The gene calls are TRBV28 and TRBJ1-5; D remains ambiguous. CDR1 and CDR2 from the germline V gene are MDHEN and SYDVKM. This CDR3 has 12 amino acids. V shed 5 bases and J shed 6 bases, with 8 bases lying between them. CDR3 sequence reads: CASSLVVQPQHF. The CDR3 nucleotides read TGTGCCAGCAGTCTTGTAGTTCAGCCCCAGCATTTT.

The genes are TRBV11-1 and TRBJ2-7; TRBD2 might be the D (6 bases). V shed 6 bases and J shed 6 bases, with 18 bases lying between them. The CDR3 is 14 amino acids. Germline V gives CDR1 SGHAT, CDR2 FQDESV (reference sequence). The CDR3 here is CASRNTGGVGEQYF. The CDR3 DNA reads TGTGCCAGCAGGAACACAGGAGGGGTCGGCGAGCAGTACTTC.

In its sample, this clone was seen once. The chain uses TRBV21-1 and TRBJ2-7; the table's D call, TRBD2, has no DNA check behind it. TRBV21-1 is reported as a pseudogene. This CDR3 has 11 residues. The chain's CDR3 is CASALAGVPHV. CDR3 DNA: TGTGCCAGCGCCCTAGCGGGAGTTCCGCACGTC.

The chain carries TRBV6-5 and TRBJ1-2; 8 bases map to TRBD1. V shed 0 bases, J shed 5 bases, and the junction held 8 bases outside the gene matches. CDR1 and CDR2 from the germline V gene are MNHEY and SVGAGI. This CDR3 comprises 16 residues. CDR3 sequence: CASSYSSGGVGYGYTF. The CDR3, as DNA: TGTGCCAGCAGTTACTCGTCAGGGGGCGTAGGTTATGGCTACACCTTC.